The 9 T cell receptor beta chains below were found in one sample sequenced in a study of blood T cell repertoires in COVID-19. This table comes from immunoSEQ multiplex PCR, and its TCRdb copy is limited to in-frame clones, with some not included. The sample lists fewer than 200,000 clones, roughly four fifths occurring once. Input material: PBMCs or T cells enriched from blood (not recorded which). These receptor sequences come from a middle-aged man who had recovered from COVID-19.

This clone was recorded a few times. The J gene is TRBJ2-3, the V gene TRBV19, with D perhaps TRBD1 (6 bases). Trimming removed 6 bases at V and 8 bases at J, with 18 bases between. CDR3 length equals 14 residues. The germline CDR1 and CDR2 sequences are LNHDA and SQIVND (reference sequence). The CDR3 nucleotides read TGTGCCAGTAGCCCCGGGACACTCTCCGGTACGCAGTATTTT. Residues: CASSPGTLSGTQYF.

This clone appeared a few times. The V call is TRBV3-1 (or the pseudogene TRBV3-2), the J call TRBJ1-3; D is undetermined. The CDR3 contains 18 residues. CDR1 LGHDT and CDR2 YNNKEL come from the germline V gene (reference sequence). V gave up 5 bases and J gave up 0 bases, with 20 bases separating them. CDR3 coding DNA: TGTGCCAGCAGCACCAAGATTCAACAGTCGAGCTCTGGAAACACCATATATTTT. It yields the protein CASSTKIQQSSSGNTIYF.

The chain carries TRBV5-1 and TRBJ1-1; D gene unclear. The CDR3 is made up of 12 amino acids. V dropped 1 base and J dropped 11 bases, with 12 bases sitting between them. Germline assignment: CDR1 SGHRS and CDR2 YFSETQ. CDR3 nucleotide sequence: TGCGCCAGCAGCTTGTCGGAGGGCCCCGCTTTCTTT. As protein: CASSLSEGPAFF.

This clone came up a few times. The rearrangement links TRBV3-1 (or the pseudogene TRBV3-2) to TRBJ2-5; 8 positions match TRBD2. Unmatched junction bases numbered 10, after V lost 0 bases and J lost 4 bases. Germline V gives CDR1 LGHDT, CDR2 YNNKEL (reference sequence). This CDR3 spans 17 amino acids. The CDR3 spells CASSQDGFGGAGETQYF. CDR3 sequence (DNA): TGTGCCAGCAGCCAAGATGGGTTCGGGGGGGCCGGAGAGACCCAGTACTTC.

This clone was counted a single time. The chain joins TRBV5-4 to TRBJ2-5; 14 bases fit TRBD2. Germline trimming cut 0 bases from V and 1 base from J; bases unmatched to any gene: 8. The CDR3 spans 19 residues. Germline V lookup: CDR1 SGHNT, CDR2 YYREEE (reference sequence). CDR3 sequence: CASSLEGGLAGGVQETQYF. In DNA, the CDR3 is TGTGCCAGCAGCTTGGAGGGCGGACTAGCGGGGGGAGTCCAAGAGACCCAGTACTTC.

This clone has a single count. The chain recombines TRBV6-5 with TRBJ2-7; 10 bases agree with TRBD1. V dropped 5 bases and J dropped 2; count of bases not matched to a gene: 3. The CDR3 consists of 14 residues. The germline gives CDR1 MNHEY, CDR2 SVGAGI. This CDR3 reads CASSTGQGAYEQYF. The CDR3 DNA sequence: TGTGCCAGCAGTACCGGACAGGGGGCCTACGAGCAGTACTTC.

The V call is TRBV15, the J call TRBJ1-4; 7 nucleotides agree with TRBD1. Germline CDR1 is LNHNV and CDR2 is YYDKDF (reference sequence). Losses at the gene ends were 2 bases for V and 15 bases for J; bases not matched to a gene: 9. This CDR3 has 13 amino acids. As DNA, the CDR3 is TGTGCCACCAGCAGAACCAGACAGGGTGCAATGTTTTTT. It translates to CATSRTRQGAMFF.

The rearrangement joins TRBV5-6 to TRBJ1-5; no definite D call. The CDR3 sequence is 14 residues long. Germline V gene lookup returns CDR1 SGHDT and CDR2 YYEEEE. The ends were cut back, 4 bases at V and 1 base at J, with 9 bases in the middle. CDR3 sequence: CASSEHRSNQPQHF. The CDR3 DNA reads as TGTGCCAGCAGCGAGCATCGGAGCAATCAGCCCCAGCATTTT.

J is TRBJ1-1 and V is TRBV5-1, with 8 bases matching TRBD1. CDR3 length: 17 amino acids. Germline values: CDR1 SGHRS, CDR2 YFSETQ. Germline trimming cut 0 bases from V and 0 bases from J; bases unmatched to any gene: 7. In DNA, the CDR3 is TGCGCCAGCAGCTTGGCCCCGACAGGGGAGATGAACACTGAAGCTTTCTTT. Its translation: CASSLAPTGEMNTEAFF. The full variable domain, with the rest looked up from reference TRBV5-1 and TRBJ1-1, is KAGVTQTPRYLIKTRGQQVTLSCSPISGHRSVSWYQQTPGQGLQFLFEYFSETQRNKGNFPGRFSGRQFSNSRSEMNVSTLELGDSALYLCASSLAPTGEMNTEAFFGQGTRLTVV.